These T cell receptor beta chains were read from a single sample in a study of T cell repertoires in cytomegalovirus infection. These TCRs are of unknown antigen specificity. From the reads, TCRdb called clonotypes with MiXCR, one entry per CDR3 protein. This sample has around 900,000 distinct CDR3 sequences, with about 33% found just once. Sequencing was performed on cultured CD8+ T cells from PBMCs, taken from culture after CMV antigen stimulation. Receptor source: a human donor in good health (CMV status not recorded). Some clones in this sample may be carry-over from other donors' samples. The CDR3 runs from the conserved cysteine through the conserved F or W. A D gene is named only where the DNA matches it firmly. Not every row has a clone size; where given, it reads once, few, many or a size class.

CASSLPRHSTDTQYF	TGTGCCAGCAGCTTACCACGCCACTCCACAGATACGCAGTATTTT	15	-	TRBV7-2	TRBJ2-3	-
CSVEPSADNEQFF	TGCAGCGTTGAACCTAGCGCTGACAATGAGCAGTTCTTC	13	-	TRBV29-1	TRBJ2-1	-
CASSSRDAVASYGYTF	TGTGCCAGCAGCAGCCGGGACGCCGTAGCCTCTTATGGCTACACCTTC	16	-	TRBV13	TRBJ1-2	-
CASSSGLAGLYQETQYF	TGTGCCAGCAGTTCGGGACTAGCGGGGCTATACCAAGAGACCCAGTACTTC	17	-	TRBV5-4	TRBJ2-5	TRBD2
CASSLTGGGNAFF	TGTGCCAGCAGTCTTACAGGGGGCGGGAATGCTTTCTTT	13	once	TRBV12-3/TRBV12-4	TRBJ1-1	TRBD1
CASSLLPPRYGYTF	TGTGCCAGCAGTTTACTTCCTCCGCGCTATGGCTACACCTTC	14	-	TRBV28	TRBJ1-2	-
CATSVKTGATEAFF	TGTGCCACCAGCGTTAAGACAGGGGCCACTGAAGCTTTCTTT	14	-	TRBV15	TRBJ1-1	TRBD1
CSVDISGSYNEQFF	TGCAGCGTTGATATATCCGGCTCCTACAATGAGCAGTTCTTC	14	-	TRBV29-1	TRBJ2-1	-
CASSAGPTNTGELFF	TGTGCCAGCAGCGCAGGGCCTACGAACACCGGGGAGCTGTTTTTT	15	-	TRBV5-8	TRBJ2-2	-
CSASNRDREYGYTF	TGCAGTGCTTCGAACAGGGATCGCGAGTATGGCTACACCTTC	14	-	TRBV20-1	TRBJ1-2	-